The clone carrying this TCR beta chain came up a few times. Its specificity is unknown. cDNA serving as the sequencing template came from extracted, reverse transcribed RNA. TCRdb's copy holds only in-frame clones and misses some; the assay was immunoSEQ multiplex PCR. The sample includes about 150,000 clones, around 47% seen only once; the top ten take approximately 7%. Peripheral blood and lesional scalp punch biopsies came from alopecia areata patients. PBMCs were stained for CD3, CD4 and CD8, and CD4+ and CD8+ T cells were sorted. This specimen comes from a study of CD8+ T cells in alopecia areata. Study results and caveats: TCR sharing was clearer in mice than between patients, perhaps partly owing to patient HLA diversity. Compared with normal scalp, lesional scalp had higher clonality and more expanded CD8+ clones.

This TCR came from a human donor with alopecia areata. Sequencing was performed on CD4+ T cells sorted from blood.

For the CDR3, the DNA is TGTGCCAGTAGAGGGTGGGATCGGGGCAATGAGCAGTTCTTC. Translation: CASRGWDRGNEQFF. The chain joins TRBV19 to TRBJ2-1; weak D call: TRBD2 (5 bases). The CDR3 runs 14 residues. V shed 6 bases and J shed 6 bases, with 15 bases lying between them. CDR1 LNHDA and CDR2 SQIVND come from the germline V gene (reference sequence).